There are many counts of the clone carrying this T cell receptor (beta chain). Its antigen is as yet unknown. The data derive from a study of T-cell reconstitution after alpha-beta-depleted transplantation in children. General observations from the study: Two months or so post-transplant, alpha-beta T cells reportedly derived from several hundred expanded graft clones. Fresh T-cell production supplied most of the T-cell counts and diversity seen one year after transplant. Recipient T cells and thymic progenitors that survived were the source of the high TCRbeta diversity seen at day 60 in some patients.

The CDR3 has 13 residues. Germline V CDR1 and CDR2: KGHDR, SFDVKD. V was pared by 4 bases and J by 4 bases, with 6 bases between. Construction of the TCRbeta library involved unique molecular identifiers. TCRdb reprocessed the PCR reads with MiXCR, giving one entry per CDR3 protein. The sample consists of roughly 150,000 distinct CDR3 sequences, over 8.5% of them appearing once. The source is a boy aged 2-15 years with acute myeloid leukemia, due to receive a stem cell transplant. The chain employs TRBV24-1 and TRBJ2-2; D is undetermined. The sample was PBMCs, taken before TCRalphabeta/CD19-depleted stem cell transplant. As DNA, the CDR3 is TGTGCCACCAGTGACATTAGCACCGGGGAGCTGTTTTTT. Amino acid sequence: CATSDISTGELFF.